The present T cell receptor beta chain was sequenced within a study of response to subunit inactivated influenza vaccine. Germline CDR1 and CDR2: SQVTM and ANQGSEA. The junction had 13 bases not matched to a gene; V was cut back by 6 bases and J by 8 bases. The CDR3 runs to 14 residues. TCRdb reprocessed the RT-PCR reads via MiXCR and lists one record per CDR3 protein. This table has about 540,000 distinct CDR3 sequences, approximately 20% appearing once. This clonotype was seen at least ten times. The sample was also reused in another study, on T cells expressing NK-cell markers. That paper notes: TCR beta libraries carry UMIs added by 5'RACE template switching. The TCR beta repertoires originated in sorted CD3+CD56+NKG2C+, CD3+CD56+NKG2C- and CD3+CD56-NKG2C+ T cells. Restriction of the sorted population to alpha-beta TCR T cells was achieved in several experiments with an anti-gamma-delta TCR antibody. HCMV specificity of expanded NKG2C+ T cell clones remained unclear.

The receptor's source is a man in his forties or fifties who received an inactivated influenza vaccine. This sample comprised CD4+ T cells sorted from PBMCs, obtained about 12 days after vaccination. This chain uses TRBV29-1 with TRBJ2-5; the match to TRBD1 covers 9 bases. CDR3 residues: CSVRGQGSTETQYF. The CDR3 DNA reads TGCAGCGTCCGGGGACAGGGATCAACCGAAACCCAGTACTTC.